This TCR beta chain originates from a study of blood T cells in healthy people across ages. General observations from the study: Higher naive T cell percentage went strongly together with higher TCR beta diversity.

As regards this clonotype: Its antigen remains unidentified. One base away lies a much larger clone, so this may be a sequencing read error.

The length of the CDR3 is 13 residues. Germline lookup yields CDR1 SGHRS and CDR2 YFSETQ. Through a sample-barcoded 5' primer and a J-beta primer mix, a second PCR was run for roughly 6 to 12 cycles. TCRdb passed the 5' RACE reads through MiXCR, listing each CDR3 protein once. Among around 850,000 distinct CDR3 sequences listed, 36% were seen once. Donors ranged from about 6 to 90 years old and were healthy Caucasians in Russia. This chain joins TRBV5-1 and TRBJ2-5, with unresolved D. The receptor was derived from a man in his late teens or twenties in good health. Input material: blood. The CDR3 DNA sequence: TGCGCCGGCAGCTCCGGCTCACAAGAGACCCAGTACTTC. Translating gives CAGSSGSQETQYF.